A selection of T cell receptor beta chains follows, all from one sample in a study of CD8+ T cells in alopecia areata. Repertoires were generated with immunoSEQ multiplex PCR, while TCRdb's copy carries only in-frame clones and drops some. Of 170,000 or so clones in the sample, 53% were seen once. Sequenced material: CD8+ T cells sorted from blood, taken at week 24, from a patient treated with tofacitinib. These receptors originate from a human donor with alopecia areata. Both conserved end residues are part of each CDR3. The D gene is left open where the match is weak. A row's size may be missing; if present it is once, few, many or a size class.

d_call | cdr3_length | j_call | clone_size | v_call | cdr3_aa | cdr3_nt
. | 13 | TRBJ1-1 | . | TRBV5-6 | CASSDGAGTEAFF | TGTGCCAGCAGTGATGGGGCAGGCACTGAAGCTTTCTTT
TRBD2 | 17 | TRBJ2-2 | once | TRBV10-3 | CAISETSGGIDTGELFF | TGTGCCATCAGTGAGACCTCGGGGGGGATCGACACCGGGGAGCTGTTTTTT
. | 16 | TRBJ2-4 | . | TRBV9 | CASSPNSGGAKNIQYF | TGTGCCAGCAGCCCCAACTCAGGGGGGGCCAAAAACATTCAGTACTTC
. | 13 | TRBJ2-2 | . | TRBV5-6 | CASRFDRSGELFF | TGTGCCAGCAGATTTGACAGGTCCGGGGAGCTGTTTTTT
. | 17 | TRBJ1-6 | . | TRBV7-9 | CASSQISWAGFNSPLHF | TGTGCCAGCAGCCAAATCTCCTGGGCAGGGTTCAATTCACCCCTCCACTTT
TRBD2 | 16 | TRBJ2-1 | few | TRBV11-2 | CASSPLAGVRYNEQFF | TGTGCCAGCAGCCCCCTCGCGGGGGTAAGATACAATGAGCAGTTCTTC
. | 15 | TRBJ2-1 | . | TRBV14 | CASKGSRSSYNEQFF | TGTGCCAGCAAGGGTTCGAGAAGCTCCTACAATGAGCAGTTCTTC
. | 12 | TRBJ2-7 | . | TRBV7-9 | CASSSPGREQYF | TGTGCCAGCAGCTCCCCGGGCAGGGAGCAGTACTTC
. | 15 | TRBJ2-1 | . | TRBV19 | CASRLGAEAYNEQFF | TGTGCCAGTAGACTCGGGGCAGAAGCTTACAATGAGCAGTTCTTC
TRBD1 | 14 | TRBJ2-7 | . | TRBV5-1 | CASRAGTGGYEQYF | TGCGCCAGCAGAGCCGGGACAGGGGGCTACGAGCAGTACTTC
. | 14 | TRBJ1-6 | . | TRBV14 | CASSHGEGISPLHF | TGTGCCAGCAGCCATGGGGAAGGAATTTCACCCCTCCACTTT
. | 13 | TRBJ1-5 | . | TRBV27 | CASSSQGYQPQHF | TGTGCCAGCAGTTCTCAGGGGTATCAGCCCCAGCATTTT
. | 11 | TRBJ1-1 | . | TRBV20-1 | CSANTYTEAFF | TGCAGTGCCAATACATACACTGAAGCTTTCTTT
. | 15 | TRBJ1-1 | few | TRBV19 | CASALGIWGNTEAFF | TGTGCCAGTGCCCTCGGGATTTGGGGGAACACTGAAGCTTTCTTT
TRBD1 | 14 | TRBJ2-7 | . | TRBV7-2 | CASSRRDRPYEQYF | TGTGCCAGCAGCCGACGGGACAGACCCTACGAGCAGTACTTC
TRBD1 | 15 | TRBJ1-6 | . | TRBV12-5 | CAPDQVGTDHSPLHF | TGTGCTCCCGACCAGGTCGGGACAGATCATTCACCCCTCCACTTT
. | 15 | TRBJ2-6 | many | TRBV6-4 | CASREEPAGANVLTF | TGTGCCAGCCGCGAGGAGCCGGCAGGGGCCAACGTCCTGACTTTC